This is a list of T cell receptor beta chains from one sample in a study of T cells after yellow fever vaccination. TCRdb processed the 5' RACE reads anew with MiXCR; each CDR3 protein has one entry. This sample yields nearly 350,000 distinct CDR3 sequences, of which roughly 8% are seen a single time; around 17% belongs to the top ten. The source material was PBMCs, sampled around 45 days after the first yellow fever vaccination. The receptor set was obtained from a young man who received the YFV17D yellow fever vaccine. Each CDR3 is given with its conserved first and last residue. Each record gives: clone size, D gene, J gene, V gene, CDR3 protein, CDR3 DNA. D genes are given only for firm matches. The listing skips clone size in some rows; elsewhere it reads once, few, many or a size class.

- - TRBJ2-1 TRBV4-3 CASSTRRDTTEQFF TGCGCCAGCAGCACCCGCCGGGACACAACAGAGCAGTTCTTC
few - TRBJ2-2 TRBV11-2 CASSLPQASPGELFF TGTGCCAGCAGCTTACCACAGGCTTCCCCCGGGGAGCTGTTTTTT
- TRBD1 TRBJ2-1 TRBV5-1 CASSWGRTGGTGQFF TGCGCCAGCAGCTGGGGGAGGACAGGGGGCACAGGGCAGTTCTTC
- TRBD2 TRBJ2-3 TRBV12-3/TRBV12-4 CASSSQGLTDTQYF TGTGCCAGCAGTTCTCAGGGACTAACAGATACGCAGTATTTT
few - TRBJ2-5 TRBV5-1 CASSLGGEVETQYF TGCGCCAGCAGCTTGGGGGGCGAGGTAGAGACCCAGTACTTC
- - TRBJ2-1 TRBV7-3 CASSLRHAGYNEQFF TGTGCCAGCAGCTTAAGACACGCCGGCTACAATGAGCAGTTCTTC
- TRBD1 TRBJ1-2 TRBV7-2 CASSQDRGQTGYTF TGTGCCAGCAGCCAGGACAGGGGTCAAACTGGCTACACCTTC
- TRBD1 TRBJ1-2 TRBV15 CATSRDAGGNYGYTF TGTGCCACCAGCAGAGATGCAGGGGGCAACTATGGCTACACCTTC
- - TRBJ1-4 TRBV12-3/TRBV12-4 CASSGIRENEKLFF TGTGCCAGCAGTGGCATCCGGGAAAATGAAAAACTGTTTTTT
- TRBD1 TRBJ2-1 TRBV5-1 CASSLGPPDRGQYEQFF TGCGCCAGCAGCTTGGGGCCCCCGGACAGGGGGCAATATGAGCAGTTCTTC
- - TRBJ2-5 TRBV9 CASSPGEGSRETQYF TGTGCCAGCAGCCCAGGGGAAGGCTCTCGGGAGACCCAGTACTTC
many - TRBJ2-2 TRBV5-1 CASSATDTGELFF TGCGCCAGCAGTGCTACAGATACCGGGGAGCTGTTTTTT
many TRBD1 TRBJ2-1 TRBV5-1 CASSRGQNNEQFF TGCGCCAGCAGCAGGGGACAGAACAATGAGCAGTTCTTC
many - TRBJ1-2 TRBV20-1 CSAQTGHFYGYTF TGCAGTGCTCAGACAGGCCATTTCTATGGCTACACCTTC
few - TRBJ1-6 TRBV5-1 CASSFGMNSPLHF TGCGCCAGCAGCTTTGGGATGAATTCACCCCTCCACTTT
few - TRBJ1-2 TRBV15 CATSRDSADHLYGYTF TGTGCCACCAGCAGAGATTCCGCAGACCACCTCTATGGCTACACCTTC
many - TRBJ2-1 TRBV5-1 CASNSGNEQFF TGCGCCAGCAACTCCGGCAATGAGCAGTTCTTC
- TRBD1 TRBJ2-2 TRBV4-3 CASSHTGAGELFF TGCGCCAGCAGCCATACAGGGGCCGGGGAGCTGTTTTTT
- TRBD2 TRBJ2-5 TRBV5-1 CASSLELAGGPETQYF TGCGCCAGCAGCTTGGAACTAGCGGGGGGGCCAGAGACCCAGTACTTC
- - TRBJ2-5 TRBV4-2 CASSPGPFQETQYF TGTGCCAGCAGCCCCGGGCCCTTCCAAGAGACCCAGTACTTC
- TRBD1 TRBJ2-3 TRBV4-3 CASSQRDRVLDTQYF TGCGCCAGCAGCCAACGGGACAGGGTTTTAGATACGCAGTATTTT
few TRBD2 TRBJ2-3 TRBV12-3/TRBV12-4 CASRTYRDYTDTQYF TGTGCCAGCAGAACTTACCGGGACTACACAGATACGCAGTATTTT
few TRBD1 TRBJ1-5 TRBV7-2 CASSTGQGDQPQHF TGTGCCAGCAGCACGGGACAGGGCGATCAGCCCCAGCATTTT
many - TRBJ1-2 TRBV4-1 CASSPPHPGRQNYGYTF TGCGCCAGCAGCCCGCCTCACCCGGGACGCCAGAACTATGGCTACACCTTC
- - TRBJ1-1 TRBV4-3 CASSQEAARRGQAEAFF TGCGCCAGCAGCCAAGAGGCTGCGAGAAGAGGGCAAGCTGAAGCTTTTTTT
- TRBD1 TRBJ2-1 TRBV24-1 CATSDDRDEQFF TGTGCCACCAGTGACGACAGGGATGAGCAGTTCTTC
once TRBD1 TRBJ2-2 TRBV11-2 CASSPITGGTGELFF TGTGCCAGCAGCCCTATCACAGGGGGCACCGGGGAGCTGTTTTTT
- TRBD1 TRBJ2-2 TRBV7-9 CASSFPGQTNTGELFF TGTGCCAGCAGCTTTCCGGGACAGACAAACACCGGGGAGCTGTTTTTT
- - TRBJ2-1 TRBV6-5 CASSYSTLNEQFF TGTGCCAGCAGTTACTCGACCCTCAATGAGCAGTTCTTC
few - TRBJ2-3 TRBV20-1 CSARVTGPDTQYF TGCAGTGCTAGAGTAACAGGGCCAGATACGCAGTATTTT
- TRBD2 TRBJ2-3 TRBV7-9 CASSLVSGGSTDTQYF TGTGCCAGCAGCTTAGTGTCGGGGGGTAGCACAGATACGCAGTATTTT
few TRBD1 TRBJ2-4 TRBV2 CASSPFRDSVAKNIQYF TGTGCCAGCAGTCCATTCCGGGACAGTGTAGCCAAAAACATTCAGTACTTC
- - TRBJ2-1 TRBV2 CASSESGGEQFF TGTGCCAGCAGTGAGTCGGGCGGTGAGCAGTTCTTC
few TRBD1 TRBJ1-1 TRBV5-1 CASSASTGGARNTEAFF TGCGCCAGCAGCGCGTCGACAGGGGGCGCAAGGAACACTGAAGCTTTCTTT
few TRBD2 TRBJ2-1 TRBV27 CASSLTASGNNEQFF TGTGCCAGCAGTTTAACGGCTAGCGGGAACAATGAGCAGTTCTTC
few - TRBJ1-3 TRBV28 CASSSQGPSGNTIYF TGTGCCAGCAGTTCGCAGGGTCCCTCTGGAAACACCATATATTTT
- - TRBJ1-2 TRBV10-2 CASSETYTHTSYGYTF TGCGCCAGCAGTGAGACCTACACACACACCTCATATGGCTACACCTTC
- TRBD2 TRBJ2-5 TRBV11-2 CASSLGSPGLGSTQYF TGTGCCAGCAGCTTAGGGAGTCCGGGACTAGGATCGACCCAGTACTTC
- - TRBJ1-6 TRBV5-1 CASSERNSYNSPLHF TGCGCCAGCAGCGAGAGGAATTCCTATAATTCACCCCTCCACTTT
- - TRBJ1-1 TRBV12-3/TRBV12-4 CASTWAGAPMNTEAFF TGTGCCAGCACCTGGGCAGGGGCTCCCATGAACACTGAAGCTTTCTTT
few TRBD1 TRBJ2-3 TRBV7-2 CASSQMQTGKDTQYF TGTGCCAGCAGCCAGATGCAGACAGGGAAGGATACGCAGTATTTT
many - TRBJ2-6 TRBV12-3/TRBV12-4 CASSFRGAGANVLTF TGTGCCAGCAGTTTCCGTGGGGCTGGGGCCAACGTCCTGACTTTC
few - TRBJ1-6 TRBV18 CASSSDTGSYNSPLHF TGTGCCAGCTCATCAGACACAGGCTCCTATAATTCACCCCTCCACTTT
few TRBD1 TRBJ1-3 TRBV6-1 CASRETGGPGNTIYF TGTGCCAGCAGGGAGACAGGGGGCCCCGGAAACACCATATATTTT
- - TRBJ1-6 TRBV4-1 CASSQDWAEQSPLHF TGCGCCAGCAGCCAAGATTGGGCAGAGCAATCACCCCTCCACTTT
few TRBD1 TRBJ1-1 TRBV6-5 CASSYRDRGPNTEAFF TGTGCCAGCAGTTACCGTGACAGGGGGCCTAACACTGAAGCTTTCTTT
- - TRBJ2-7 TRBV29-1 CSVSGHFSYEQYF TGCAGCGTTTCAGGACACTTCTCCTACGAGCAGTACTTC
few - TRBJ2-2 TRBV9 CASSVAYLGGGELFF TGTGCCAGCAGCGTAGCGTACCTCGGGGGCGGGGAGCTGTTTTTT
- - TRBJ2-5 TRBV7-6 CASSLKDRHLATETQYF TGTGCCAGCAGCTTAAAGGACAGGCATCTAGCGACGGAGACCCAGTACTTC
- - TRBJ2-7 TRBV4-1 CASSQESRGGYNEQYF TGCGCCAGCAGCCAAGAATCGAGGGGCGGATACAACGAGCAGTACTTC
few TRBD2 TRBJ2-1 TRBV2 CASRFPSSGGITYNEQFF TGTGCCAGCAGATTCCCTTCTAGCGGGGGGATTACCTACAATGAGCAGTTCTTC
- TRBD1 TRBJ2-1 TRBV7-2 CASSQRQGAYNEQFF TGTGCCAGCAGCCAAAGACAGGGTGCGTACAATGAGCAGTTCTTC